This T cell receptor beta chain derives from a study of blood T cell repertoires in COVID-19. Study information: Specimens from acute and convalescent COVID-19 originated in the United States, Italy and Spain.

Per the germline V gene, CDR1 is MDHEN and CDR2 is SYDVKM. Trimming took off 5 bases at V and 6 bases at J, with 10 bases between the two ends. CDR3 size: 13 residues. Sequencing was performed with immunoSEQ multiplex PCR; in TCRdb, only in-frame clones are kept and a portion is missing. The table lists 110,000 to 150,000 clones, about 86% of them singletons. This sequence joins TRBV28 and TRBJ2-2; D possibly corresponds to TRBD1 (6 bases). The sample taken for sequencing was peripheral blood. This receptor was obtained from a woman aged 55 to 70 with acute or convalescent COVID-19. CDR3 residues: CASSPGVPGELFF. The CDR3 DNA sequence: TGTGCCAGCAGTCCAGGGGTCCCCGGGGAGCTGTTTTTT.